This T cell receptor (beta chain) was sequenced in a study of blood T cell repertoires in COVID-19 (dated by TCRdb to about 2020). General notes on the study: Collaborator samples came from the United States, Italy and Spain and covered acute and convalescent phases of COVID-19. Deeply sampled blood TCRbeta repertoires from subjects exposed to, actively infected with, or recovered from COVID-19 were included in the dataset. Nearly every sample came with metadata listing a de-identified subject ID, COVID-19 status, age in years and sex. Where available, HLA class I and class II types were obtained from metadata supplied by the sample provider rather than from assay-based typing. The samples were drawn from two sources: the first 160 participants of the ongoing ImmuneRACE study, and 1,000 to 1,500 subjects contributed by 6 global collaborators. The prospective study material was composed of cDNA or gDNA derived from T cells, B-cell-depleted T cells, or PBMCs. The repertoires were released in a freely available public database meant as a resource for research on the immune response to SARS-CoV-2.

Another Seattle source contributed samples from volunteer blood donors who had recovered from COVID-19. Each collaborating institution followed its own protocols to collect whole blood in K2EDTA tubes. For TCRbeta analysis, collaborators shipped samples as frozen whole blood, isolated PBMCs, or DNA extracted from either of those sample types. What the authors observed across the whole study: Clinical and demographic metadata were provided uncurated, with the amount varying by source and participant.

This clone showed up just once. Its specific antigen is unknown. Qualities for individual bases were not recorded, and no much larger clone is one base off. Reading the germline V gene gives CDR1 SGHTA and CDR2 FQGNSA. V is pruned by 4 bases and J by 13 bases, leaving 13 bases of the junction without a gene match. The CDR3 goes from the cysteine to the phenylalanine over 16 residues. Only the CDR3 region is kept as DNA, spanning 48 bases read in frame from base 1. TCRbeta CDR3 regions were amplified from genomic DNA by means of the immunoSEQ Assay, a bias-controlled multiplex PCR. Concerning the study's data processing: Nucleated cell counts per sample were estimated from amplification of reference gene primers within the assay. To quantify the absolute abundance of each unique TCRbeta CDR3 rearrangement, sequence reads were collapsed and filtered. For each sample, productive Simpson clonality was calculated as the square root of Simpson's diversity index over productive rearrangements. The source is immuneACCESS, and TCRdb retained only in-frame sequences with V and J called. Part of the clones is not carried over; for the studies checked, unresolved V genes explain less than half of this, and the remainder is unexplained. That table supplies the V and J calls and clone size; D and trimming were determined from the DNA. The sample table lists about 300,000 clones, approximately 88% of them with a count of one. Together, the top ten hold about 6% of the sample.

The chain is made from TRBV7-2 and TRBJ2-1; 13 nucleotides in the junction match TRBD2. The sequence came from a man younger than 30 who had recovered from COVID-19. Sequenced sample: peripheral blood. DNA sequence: TGTGCCAGCAGCTCCTCCCCCACTAGCGGGGGGGCCAATCAGTTCTTC. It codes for CASSSSPTSGGANQFF. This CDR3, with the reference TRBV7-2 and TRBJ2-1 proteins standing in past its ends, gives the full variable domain GAGVSQSPSNKVTEKGKDVELRCDPISGHTALYWYRQSLGQGLEFLIYFQGNSAPDKSGLPSDRFSAERTGGSVSTLTIQRTQQEDSAVYLCASSSSPTSGGANQFFGPGTRLTVL.